These 13 T cell receptor beta chains originate from one sample sequenced in a study of OX40 agonist ivuxolimab in advanced cancers. Assay: immunoSEQ multiplex PCR; the TCRdb copy retains only in-frame clones and omits some. The data hold some 22,000 clones, with 73% observed a single time. The source material was CD4+ or CD8+ T cells sorted from blood, sampled in a trial of the OX40 agonist ivuxolimab. The receptors shown here come from an adult with an advanced solid tumor such as melanoma, head and neck, liver or kidney cancer.

This sequence joins TRBV2 and TRBJ2-7, with D perhaps matching TRBD1 (6 bases). Trimming cost V 6 bases and J 2 bases, with 14 bases left between them. CDR1 SNHLY and CDR2 FYNNEI come from the germline V gene. The CDR3 sequence is 14 residues long. For the CDR3, the DNA is TGTGCCAGCAGCTTGGTCCAGGGGCCCTACGAGCAGTACTTC. Translation gives CASSLVQGPYEQYF.

The chain carries TRBV2 and TRBJ1-1, with 7 bases that match TRBD1. The CDR3 runs to 15 residues. The germline gives CDR1 SNHLY, CDR2 FYNNEI. V dropped 4 bases and J dropped 4; count of bases not matched to a gene: 9. The CDR3 sequence: CASSGDSRVGTEAFF. CDR3 in DNA: TGTGCCAGCAGTGGGGACAGTCGGGTCGGCACTGAAGCTTTCTTT.

The chain employs TRBV7-2 and TRBJ2-1; weak D call: TRBD1 (6 bases). V was shortened by 5 bases and J by 6 bases, with 17 bases between the two germline ends. Germline CDR1 SGHTA, CDR2 FQGNSA. The CDR3 covers 15 residues. CDR3 region: CASSPNRVTSNEQFF. DNA for the CDR3: TGTGCCAGCAGCCCTAACAGGGTGACAAGCAATGAGCAGTTCTTC.

V and J are TRBV15 and TRBJ2-3, with D hard to call. V shed 5 bases and J shed 3 bases, with 12 bases lying between them. The length of the CDR3 is 14 residues. Germline lookup yields CDR1 LNHNV and CDR2 YYDKDF (reference sequence). This CDR3 reads CATSGGSSTDTQYF. The CDR3 DNA reads as TGTGCCACCAGCGGCGGCTCGAGTACAGATACGCAGTATTTT.

V is TRBV7-3 and J is TRBJ1-1; weak D call: TRBD1 (5 bases). CDR3 length equals 15 residues. Germline V gene data show CDR1 as SGHTA and CDR2 as FQGTGA. V lost 4 bases and J lost 0, with 12 bases in between. The CDR3 sequence: CASSSGAGLNTEAFF. For the CDR3, the DNA is TGTGCCAGCAGCTCCGGAGCGGGGCTGAACACTGAAGCTTTCTTT.

This clone was detected a few times. The chain uses TRBV7-8 and TRBJ2-7; D not certain. The CDR3 totals 13 residues. V was shortened by 4 bases and J by 4 bases, with 11 bases between the two germline ends. CDR1 is SGHVS and CDR2 is FQNEAQ in the germline V gene. The CDR3 region is CASSSLGKYEQYF. The DNA for the CDR3 is TGTGCCAGCAGCTCCCTAGGCAAATACGAGCAGTACTTC.

This clone was observed a single time. The rearrangement links TRBV25-1 to TRBJ1-2, with D tentatively TRBD1 (5 bases). The V end was cut by 3 bases, the J end by 5 bases, with 10 bases between. This CDR3 is 13 amino acids long. Germline V lookup: CDR1 MGHDK, CDR2 SYGVNS. The CDR3 coding sequence is TGTGCCAGCAGTGACAGGAGGGGATATGGCTACACCTTC. Translation: CASSDRRGYGYTF.

The V gene is TRBV2, the J gene TRBJ1-1; 7 nucleotides align to TRBD1. V shed 4 bases and J 4 bases; nucleotides not matched to a gene: 6. Germline V gene lookup returns CDR1 SNHLY and CDR2 FYNNEI. This CDR3 spans 14 amino acids. The CDR3 protein is CASSGDRKGTEAFF. As DNA, the CDR3 is TGTGCCAGCAGTGGGGACAGAAAGGGCACTGAAGCTTTCTTT.

This rearrangement joins TRBV7-9 to TRBJ2-1; 12 nucleotides match TRBD2. After removal of 5 bases from V and 6 bases from J, the junction contained 5 bases not matched to a gene. Germline V gene sequence: CDR1 SEHNR, CDR2 FQNEAQ (reference sequence). The length of the CDR3 is 15 residues. CDR3 DNA sequence: TGTGCCAGCAGCGCCCTAGCGGGGGGGCTCAATGAGCAGTTCTTC. It translates to CASSALAGGLNEQFF. The full variable domain, completed using reference TRBV7-9 and TRBJ2-1, is DTGVSQNPRHKITKRGQNVTFRCDPISEHNRLYWYRQTLGQGPEFLTYFQNEAQLEKSRLLSDRFSAERPKGSFSTLEIQRTEQGDSAMYLCASSALAGGLNEQFFGPGTRLTVL.

This chain links TRBV4-2 with TRBJ2-1; either TRBD1 or TRBD2 may supply D (5 bases each). The ends were cut back, 5 bases at V and 8 bases at J, with 13 bases in the middle. This CDR3 spans 13 amino acids. Germline V CDR1 and CDR2: LGHNA, YNFKEQ. CDR3 residues: CASSSGPQDEQFF. DNA for the CDR3: TGTGCCAGCAGCTCGGGACCTCAGGATGAGCAGTTCTTC.

This chain links TRBV7-6 with TRBJ2-2; 10 bases match TRBD2. The CDR3 consists of 16 residues. V trimming: 5 bases; J trimming: 1 base; junction bases outside the gene matches: 4. The V gene's germline CDR1 is SGHVS and CDR2 FNYEAQ. CDR3 sequence reads: CASSATSGVNTGELFF. The DNA of the CDR3 is TGTGCCAGCAGCGCTACTAGCGGGGTGAACACCGGGGAGCTGTTTTTT.

This clone was seen once. This sequence joins TRBV5-3 and TRBJ1-5; D is unresolved. TRBV5-3 is treated as an ORF (open reading frame) with a function not yet certain. The CDR3 runs to 16 residues. The ends were cut back, 3 bases at V and 4 bases at J, with 17 bases in the middle. The DNA of the CDR3 is TGTGCCAGAAGCTACATATGGCACTGGCCAAATCAGCCCCAGCATTTT. It encodes CARSYIWHWPNQPQHF.

The genes are TRBV28 and TRBJ2-5, with a tentative D call TRBD1 (6 bases). The CDR3 sequence is 14 residues long. V lost 3 bases to trimming and J lost 5 bases, with 13 bases between them. Germline-derived CDR1 and CDR2 are MDHEN and SYDVKM. The CDR3 is CASSFRTGRETQYF. CDR3 bases: TGTGCCAGCAGTTTCCGCACAGGGCGGGAGACCCAGTACTTC.